This entry features one T cell receptor beta chain sequence. As yet, its antigen is unknown. Relative to the germline gene, one junction end is altered; a read error may explain this. This CDR3 has 18 residues. Germline V gives CDR1 GTSNPN, CDR2 SVGIG (reference sequence). The source of the sample is a study of cytomegalovirus exposure and HLA in healthy donors. This PCR relied on a set of 60 Vbeta primers and 13 Jbeta primers. Assay: immunoSEQ multiplex PCR; the TCRdb copy retains only in-frame clones and omits some. This table has around 75,000 clones, around three quarters appearing once. Regarding the study as a whole: A further, later analysis showed that HLA-associated TCR beta chains (compared with equally common others) were more clonally expanded. In vitro experiments confirmed that three CMV-associated chains were specific for CMV antigens.

The rearrangement joins TRBV30 to TRBJ1-6; 11 nucleotides line up with TRBD1. The sequenced sample was PBMCs. The source of this sequence is a man aged 35-49 years in good health and CMV-seronegative. This CDR3 reads CAWKKRQDRGPLFSTLHF. DNA of the CDR3: TGTGCCTGGAAAAAGCGGCAGGACAGGGGGCCACTGTTTTCAACCCTCCACTTT.